Listed below are T cell receptor beta chains from one sample, sequenced in a study of T cell responses to AZD1222 COVID-19 vaccine. Repertoires were generated with immunoSEQ multiplex PCR, while TCRdb's copy carries only in-frame clones and drops some. The sample gives about 130,000 clones, nearly 95% of which show up once; 5% to 7% is in the top ten. The sequences come from peripheral blood, collected on day 0 of AZD1222 vaccination. The receptor source for this set is an adult in good health. CDR3s include the opening cysteine and the closing phenylalanine or tryptophan. Fields, in order: clone size, V gene, J gene, D gene, CDR3 DNA, CDR3 protein. D genes are given only for firm matches. Clone sizes are given selectively: once, few, many, or a class where the clone is expanded.

clone_size: NA; v_call: TRBV4-2; j_call: TRBJ2-7; d_call: TRBD2; cdr3_nt: TGTGCCAGCAGCCAAGAGGGAGGGTTTGTCGAGCAGTACTTC; cdr3_aa: CASSQEGGFVEQYF
clone_size: NA; v_call: TRBV7-9; j_call: TRBJ1-2; d_call: TRBD1; cdr3_nt: TGTGCCAGCAGCCCGACAGGGGGAGCCCGATATGGCTACACCTTC; cdr3_aa: CASSPTGGARYGYTF
clone_size: NA; v_call: TRBV6-5; j_call: TRBJ1-1; d_call: NA; cdr3_nt: TGTGCCAGCTCCGGGCGGCCAGGGAGGACTGAAGCTTTCTTT; cdr3_aa: CASSGRPGRTEAFF
clone_size: NA; v_call: TRBV7-2; j_call: TRBJ1-2; d_call: TRBD1; cdr3_nt: TGTGCCAGCAGCCCGGGACAGGGGCCCTATGGCTACACCTTC; cdr3_aa: CASSPGQGPYGYTF
clone_size: NA; v_call: TRBV10-1; j_call: TRBJ2-7; d_call: NA; cdr3_nt: TGCGCCAGCAGTGAACACAGAACTGTTTCCTACGAGCAGTACTTC; cdr3_aa: CASSEHRTVSYEQYF
clone_size: NA; v_call: TRBV28; j_call: TRBJ1-2; d_call: TRBD1; cdr3_nt: TGTGCCAGCAGTTCTCGGACAGGGAAGGGCTACACCTTC; cdr3_aa: CASSSRTGKGYTF
clone_size: NA; v_call: TRBV5-4; j_call: TRBJ2-2; d_call: NA; cdr3_nt: TGTGCCAGCAGCCCCTCAGGGAGTTGGGAGCTGTTTTTT; cdr3_aa: CASSPSGSWELFF
clone_size: NA; v_call: TRBV25-1; j_call: TRBJ1-6; d_call: NA; cdr3_nt: TGTGCCAGCAGTCCTAACCCCAGGGAGATCTATAATTCACCCCTCCACTTT; cdr3_aa: CASSPNPREIYNSPLHF
clone_size: NA; v_call: TRBV5-6; j_call: TRBJ2-5; d_call: NA; cdr3_nt: TGTGCCAGCAGCTATGGCATCCAGGCAACCCAGTACTTC; cdr3_aa: CASSYGIQATQYF
clone_size: NA; v_call: TRBV7-9; j_call: TRBJ1-6; d_call: NA; cdr3_nt: TGTGCCAGCAGCGTCCAACCGGGACAAGGCACTTCACCCCTCCACTTT; cdr3_aa: CASSVQPGQGTSPLHF
clone_size: NA; v_call: TRBV5-1; j_call: TRBJ2-6; d_call: NA; cdr3_nt: TGCGCCAGCAGCTTGGTGGGTTCCTCTGGGGCCAACGTCCTGACTTTC; cdr3_aa: CASSLVGSSGANVLTF
clone_size: NA; v_call: TRBV18; j_call: TRBJ1-6; d_call: NA; cdr3_nt: TGTGCCAGCTCCCCACAGACGGATTCACCCCTCCACTTT; cdr3_aa: CASSPQTDSPLHF
clone_size: NA; v_call: TRBV5-6; j_call: TRBJ1-5; d_call: NA; cdr3_nt: TGTGCCAGCAGCTTGGCCGCCGGGGGCGCGAATCAGCCCCAGCATTTT; cdr3_aa: CASSLAAGGANQPQHF
clone_size: NA; v_call: TRBV30; j_call: TRBJ2-2; d_call: NA; cdr3_nt: TGTGCCTGGACCCCGCTCGGGGAAGCCGGGGAGCTGTTTTTT; cdr3_aa: CAWTPLGEAGELFF
clone_size: NA; v_call: TRBV7-2; j_call: TRBJ2-3; d_call: TRBD2; cdr3_nt: TGTGCCAGCAGCTCTTGGACTAGCGGAGCCACAGATACGCAGTATTTT; cdr3_aa: CASSSWTSGATDTQYF
clone_size: NA; v_call: TRBV24-1; j_call: TRBJ1-2; d_call: NA; cdr3_nt: TGTGCCACCAGTGAGTCCGGACAGCACAGTTTTAACTATGGCTACACCTTC; cdr3_aa: CATSESGQHSFNYGYTF
clone_size: NA; v_call: TRBV12-3/TRBV12-4; j_call: TRBJ2-7; d_call: NA; cdr3_nt: TGTGCCAGCAGTTTAGCCTACTACGAGCAGTACTTC; cdr3_aa: CASSLAYYEQYF
clone_size: NA; v_call: TRBV7-9; j_call: TRBJ1-4; d_call: TRBD1; cdr3_nt: TGTGCCAGCAGCCTCGGACAGGGAACTAATGAAAAACTGTTTTTT; cdr3_aa: CASSLGQGTNEKLFF
clone_size: once; v_call: TRBV10-1; j_call: TRBJ1-5; d_call: NA; cdr3_nt: TGCGCCAGCAGTGAGTCGGTACAGCCCTCCAATCAGCCCCAGCATTTT; cdr3_aa: CASSESVQPSNQPQHF
clone_size: NA; v_call: TRBV9; j_call: TRBJ2-1; d_call: NA; cdr3_nt: TGTGCCAGCAGCCCTCCGGGACACGGCAATGAGCAGTTCTTC; cdr3_aa: CASSPPGHGNEQFF
clone_size: NA; v_call: TRBV27; j_call: TRBJ2-3; d_call: TRBD1; cdr3_nt: TGTGCCAGTAGAGTCCAGGGGGCGGCAACAGATACGCAGTATTTT; cdr3_aa: CASRVQGAATDTQYF
clone_size: NA; v_call: TRBV6-5; j_call: TRBJ2-7; d_call: NA; cdr3_nt: TGTGCCAGCAGTTACCCCGACAGCGAATACGAGCAGTACTTC; cdr3_aa: CASSYPDSEYEQYF
clone_size: NA; v_call: TRBV30; j_call: TRBJ1-2; d_call: TRBD1; cdr3_nt: TGTGCCTGGAATGGGGGACAGTTCTACTATGGCTACACCTTC; cdr3_aa: CAWNGGQFYYGYTF
clone_size: once; v_call: TRBV7-2; j_call: TRBJ2-1; d_call: NA; cdr3_nt: TGTGCCAGCAGCTTCATTCTCGGAAGGGTTGGGGACGGTGAGCAGTTCTTC; cdr3_aa: CASSFILGRVGDGEQFF
clone_size: NA; v_call: TRBV28; j_call: TRBJ2-7; d_call: NA; cdr3_nt: TGTGCCAGCAGTTTCGGACAGACAGACGAGCAGTACTTC; cdr3_aa: CASSFGQTDEQYF
clone_size: NA; v_call: TRBV6-1; j_call: TRBJ1-5; d_call: NA; cdr3_nt: TGTGCCAGCAGTGTAGAGTGGAGTATGGGCAATCAGCCCCAGCATTTT; cdr3_aa: CASSVEWSMGNQPQHF
clone_size: NA; v_call: TRBV2; j_call: TRBJ1-2; d_call: TRBD1; cdr3_nt: TGTGCCAGCAGTGTAGGGGGCGCCTCTAACTATGGCTACACCTTC; cdr3_aa: CASSVGGASNYGYTF
clone_size: NA; v_call: TRBV27; j_call: TRBJ1-1; d_call: TRBD1; cdr3_nt: TGTGCCAGCAGTCCCAGGACAGGGCACACTGAAGCTTTCTTT; cdr3_aa: CASSPRTGHTEAFF
clone_size: NA; v_call: TRBV10-3; j_call: TRBJ2-7; d_call: NA; cdr3_nt: TGTGCCATCAGTGAGTCGATCTACGAGCAGTACTTC; cdr3_aa: CAISESIYEQYF
clone_size: NA; v_call: TRBV19; j_call: TRBJ2-2; d_call: NA; cdr3_nt: TGTGCCAGTCGTATAGACAGTTCTAACGGGGAGCTGTTTTTT; cdr3_aa: CASRIDSSNGELFF
clone_size: NA; v_call: TRBV5-4; j_call: TRBJ1-2; d_call: NA; cdr3_nt: TGTGCCAGCAGCTTGGGACCCGATGTGGAGGGCTACACCTTC; cdr3_aa: CASSLGPDVEGYTF
clone_size: NA; v_call: TRBV19; j_call: TRBJ1-4; d_call: NA; cdr3_nt: TGTGCCAGTAGTATAGACCCGACAGAGCTCTCAACTAATGAAAAACTGTTTTTT; cdr3_aa: CASSIDPTELSTNEKLFF
clone_size: NA; v_call: TRBV3-1/TRBV3-2; j_call: TRBJ1-6; d_call: NA; cdr3_nt: TGTGCCAGCAGCCTCCGGGAGAGTAATTCACCCCTCCACTTT; cdr3_aa: CASSLRESNSPLHF
clone_size: NA; v_call: TRBV2; j_call: TRBJ2-1; d_call: TRBD2; cdr3_nt: TGTGCCAGCAGCCTTAAGCGGGATAGCTCCTACAATGAGCAGTTCTTC; cdr3_aa: CASSLKRDSSYNEQFF
clone_size: NA; v_call: TRBV3-1/TRBV3-2; j_call: TRBJ2-3; d_call: NA; cdr3_nt: TGTGCCAGCAGCCACCGCCTCGGGGTAGCGGCCACAGATACGCAGTATTTT; cdr3_aa: CASSHRLGVAATDTQYF
clone_size: NA; v_call: TRBV5-6; j_call: TRBJ1-1; d_call: TRBD1; cdr3_nt: TGTGCCAGCAGCAAGGGGGCGGCCCCCGACACTGAAGCTTTCTTT; cdr3_aa: CASSKGAAPDTEAFF
clone_size: few; v_call: TRBV6-5; j_call: TRBJ2-1; d_call: NA; cdr3_nt: TGTGCCAGCAGTTACTCGATACGGGATTTCTACAATGAGCAGTTCTTC; cdr3_aa: CASSYSIRDFYNEQFF
clone_size: NA; v_call: TRBV24-1; j_call: TRBJ2-6; d_call: TRBD1; cdr3_nt: TGTGCCACCAGTGGGCCGCCGGGACAGGGGGGGTCTGGGGCCAACGTCCTGACTTTC; cdr3_aa: CATSGPPGQGGSGANVLTF
clone_size: NA; v_call: TRBV4-1; j_call: TRBJ1-1; d_call: NA; cdr3_nt: TGCGCCAGCAGCTACCGACAGGCCTCCATGAACACTGAAGCTTTCTTT; cdr3_aa: CASSYRQASMNTEAFF
clone_size: NA; v_call: TRBV4-1; j_call: TRBJ1-1; d_call: TRBD1; cdr3_nt: TGCGCCAGCAGCCACCTAGACAGGGAGAACACTGAAGCTTTCTTT; cdr3_aa: CASSHLDRENTEAFF
clone_size: NA; v_call: TRBV28; j_call: TRBJ1-6; d_call: NA; cdr3_nt: TGTGCCAGCAGGGGTAAGGGGAATTCACCCCTCCACTTT; cdr3_aa: CASRGKGNSPLHF
clone_size: NA; v_call: TRBV6-1; j_call: TRBJ1-2; d_call: TRBD1; cdr3_nt: TGTGCCAGCAGTGAAGCCCCCCCCGACAGGGGTTATGGCTACACCTTC; cdr3_aa: CASSEAPPDRGYGYTF
clone_size: NA; v_call: TRBV30; j_call: TRBJ1-1; d_call: NA; cdr3_nt: TGTGCCTGGACAGGGATGAACACTGAAGCTTTCTTT; cdr3_aa: CAWTGMNTEAFF